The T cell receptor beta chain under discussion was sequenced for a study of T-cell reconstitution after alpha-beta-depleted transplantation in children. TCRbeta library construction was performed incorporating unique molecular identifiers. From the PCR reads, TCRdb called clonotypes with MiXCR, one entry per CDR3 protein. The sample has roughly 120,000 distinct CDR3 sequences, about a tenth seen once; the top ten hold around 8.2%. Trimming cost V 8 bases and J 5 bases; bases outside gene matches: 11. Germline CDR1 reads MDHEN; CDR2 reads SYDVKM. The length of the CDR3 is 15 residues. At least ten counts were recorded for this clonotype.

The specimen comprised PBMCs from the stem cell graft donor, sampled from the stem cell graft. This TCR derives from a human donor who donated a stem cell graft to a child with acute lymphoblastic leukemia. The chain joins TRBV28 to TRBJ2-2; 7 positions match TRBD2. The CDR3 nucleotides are TGTGCCAGCGTTCGGGCGGGAGTTGGTACCGGGGAGCTGTTTTTT. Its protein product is CASVRAGVGTGELFF. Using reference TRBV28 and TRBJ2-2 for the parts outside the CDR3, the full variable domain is DVKVTQSSRYLVKRTGEKVFLECVQDMDHENMFWYRQDPGLGLRLIYFSYDVKMKEKGDIPEGYSVSREKKERFSLILESASTNQTSMYLCASVRAGVGTGELFFGEGSRLTVL.